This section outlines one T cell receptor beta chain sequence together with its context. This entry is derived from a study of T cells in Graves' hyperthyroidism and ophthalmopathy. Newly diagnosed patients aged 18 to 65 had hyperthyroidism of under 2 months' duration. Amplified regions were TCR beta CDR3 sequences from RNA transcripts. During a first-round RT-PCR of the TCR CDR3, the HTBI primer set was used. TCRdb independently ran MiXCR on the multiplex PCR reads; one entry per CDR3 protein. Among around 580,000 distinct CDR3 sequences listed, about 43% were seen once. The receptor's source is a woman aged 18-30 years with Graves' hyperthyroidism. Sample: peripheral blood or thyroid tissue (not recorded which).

CDR3 amino acids: CASSDSFYSNQPQHF. CDR3 coding DNA: TGTGCCAGCAGTGACAGCTTTTATAGCAATCAGCCCCAGCATTTT. The chain joins TRBV2 to TRBJ1-5; no definite D call. The CDR3 sequence is 15 residues long. Germline CDR1 and CDR2: SNHLY and FYNNEI. Trimming stripped 3 bases from V and 0 bases from J, with 9 bases between. The whole variable domain, remainder taken from reference TRBV2 and TRBJ1-5, is EPEVTQTPSHQVTQMGQEVILRCVPISNHLYFYWYRQILGQKVEFLVSFYNNEISEKSEIFDDQFSVERPDGSNFTLKIRSTKLEDSAMYFCASSDSFYSNQPQHFGDGTRLSIL.